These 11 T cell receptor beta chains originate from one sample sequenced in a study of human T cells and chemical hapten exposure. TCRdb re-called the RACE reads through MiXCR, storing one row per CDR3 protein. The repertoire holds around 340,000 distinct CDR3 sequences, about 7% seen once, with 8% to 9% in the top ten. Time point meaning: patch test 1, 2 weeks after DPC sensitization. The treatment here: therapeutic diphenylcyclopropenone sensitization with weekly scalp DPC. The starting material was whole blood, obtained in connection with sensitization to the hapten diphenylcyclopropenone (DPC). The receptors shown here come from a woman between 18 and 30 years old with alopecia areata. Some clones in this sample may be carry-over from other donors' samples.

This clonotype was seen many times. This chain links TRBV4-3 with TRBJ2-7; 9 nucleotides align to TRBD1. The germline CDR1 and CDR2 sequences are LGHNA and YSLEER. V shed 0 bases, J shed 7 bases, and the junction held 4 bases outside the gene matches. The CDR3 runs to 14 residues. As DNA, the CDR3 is TGCGCCAGCAGCCAAGAGACAGGGGGAGGTGAGCAGTACTTC. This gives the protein CASSQETGGGEQYF.

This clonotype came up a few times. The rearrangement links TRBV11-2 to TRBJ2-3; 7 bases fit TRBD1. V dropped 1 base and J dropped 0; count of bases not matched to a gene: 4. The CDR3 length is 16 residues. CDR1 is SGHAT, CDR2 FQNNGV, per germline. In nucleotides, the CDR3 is TGTGCCAGCAGCTTAGGAGGGGGCCCTAGCACAGATACGCAGTATTTT. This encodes CASSLGGGPSTDTQYF.

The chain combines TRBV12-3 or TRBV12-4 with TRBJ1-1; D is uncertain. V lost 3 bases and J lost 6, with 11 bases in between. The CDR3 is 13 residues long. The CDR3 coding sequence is TGTGCCAGCAGTTTGATATCCTTTCCTGAAGCTTTCTTT. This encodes CASSLISFPEAFF.

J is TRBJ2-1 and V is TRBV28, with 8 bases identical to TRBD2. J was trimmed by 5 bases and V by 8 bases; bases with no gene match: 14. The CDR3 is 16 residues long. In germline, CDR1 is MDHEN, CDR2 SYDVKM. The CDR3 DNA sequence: TGTGCCAGCGTTAGAGTTCGGGGGGGCCGAGACAATGAGCAGTTCTTC. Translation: CASVRVRGGRDNEQFF.

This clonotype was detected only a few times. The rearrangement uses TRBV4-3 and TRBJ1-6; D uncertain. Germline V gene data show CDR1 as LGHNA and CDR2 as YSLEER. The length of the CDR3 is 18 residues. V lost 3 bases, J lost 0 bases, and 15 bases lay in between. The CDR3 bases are TGCGCCAGCAGCCAGAAACCGACTAGTGACTCCTATAATTCACCCCTCCACTTT. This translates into CASSQKPTSDSYNSPLHF.

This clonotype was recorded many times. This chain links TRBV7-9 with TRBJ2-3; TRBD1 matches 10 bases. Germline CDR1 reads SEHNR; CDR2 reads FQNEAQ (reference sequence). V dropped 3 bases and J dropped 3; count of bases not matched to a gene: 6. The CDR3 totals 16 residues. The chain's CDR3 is CASSLEGTGETDTQYF. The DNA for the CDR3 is TGTGCCAGCAGCTTGGAGGGGACAGGGGAGACAGATACGCAGTATTTT.

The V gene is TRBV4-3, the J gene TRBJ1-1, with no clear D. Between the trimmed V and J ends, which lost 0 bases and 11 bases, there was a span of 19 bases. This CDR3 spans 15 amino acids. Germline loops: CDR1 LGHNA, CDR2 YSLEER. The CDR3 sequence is CASSQDTGTILWAFF. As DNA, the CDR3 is TGCGCCAGCAGCCAAGATACGGGTACGATCCTCTGGGCTTTCTTT.

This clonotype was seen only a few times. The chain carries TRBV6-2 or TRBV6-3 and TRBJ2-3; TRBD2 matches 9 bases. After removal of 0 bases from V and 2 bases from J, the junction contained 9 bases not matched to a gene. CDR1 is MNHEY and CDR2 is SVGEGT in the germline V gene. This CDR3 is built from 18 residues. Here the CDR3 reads CASSYSSGLAGATDTQYF. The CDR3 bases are TGTGCCAGCAGTTACTCGAGCGGTTTAGCGGGGGCCACAGATACGCAGTATTTT.

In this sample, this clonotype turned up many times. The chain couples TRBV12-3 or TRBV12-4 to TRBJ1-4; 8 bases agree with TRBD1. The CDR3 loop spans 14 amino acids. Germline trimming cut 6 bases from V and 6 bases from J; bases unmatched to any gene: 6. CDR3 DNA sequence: TGTGCCAGCAGCTCCGACAGGGGTGATGAAAAACTGTTTTTT. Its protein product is CASSSDRGDEKLFF.

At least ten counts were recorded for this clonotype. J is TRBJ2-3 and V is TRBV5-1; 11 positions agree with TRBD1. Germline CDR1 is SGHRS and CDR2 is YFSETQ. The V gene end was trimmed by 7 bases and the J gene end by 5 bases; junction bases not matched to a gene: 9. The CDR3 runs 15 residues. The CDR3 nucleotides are TGCGCCAGCCTTCGTGGACAGGGGGCGTTAGATACGCAGTATTTT. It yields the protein CASLRGQGALDTQYF. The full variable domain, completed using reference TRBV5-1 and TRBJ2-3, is KAGVTQTPRYLIKTRGQQVTLSCSPISGHRSVSWYQQTPGQGLQFLFEYFSETQRNKGNFPGRFSGRQFSNSRSEMNVSTLELGDSALYLCASLRGQGALDTQYFGPGTRLTVL.

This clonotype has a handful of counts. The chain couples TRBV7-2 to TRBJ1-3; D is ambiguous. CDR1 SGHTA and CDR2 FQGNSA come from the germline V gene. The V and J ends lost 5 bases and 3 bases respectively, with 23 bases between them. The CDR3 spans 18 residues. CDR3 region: CASSKNLLQLEFGNTIYF. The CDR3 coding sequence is TGTGCCAGCAGCAAGAACCTACTGCAGCTAGAATTTGGAAACACCATATATTTT.